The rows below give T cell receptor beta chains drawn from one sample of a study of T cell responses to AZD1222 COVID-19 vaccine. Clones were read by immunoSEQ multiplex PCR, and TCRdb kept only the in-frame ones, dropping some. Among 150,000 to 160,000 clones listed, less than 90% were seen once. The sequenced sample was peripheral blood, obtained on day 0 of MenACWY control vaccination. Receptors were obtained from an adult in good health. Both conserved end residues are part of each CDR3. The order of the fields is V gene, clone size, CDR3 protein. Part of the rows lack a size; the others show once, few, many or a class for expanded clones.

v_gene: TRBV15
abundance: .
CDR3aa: CATSKPPGETQYF

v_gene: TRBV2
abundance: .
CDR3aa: CASSERDRDYGYTF

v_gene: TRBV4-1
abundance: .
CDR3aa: CASSQEGGLYSNQPQHF

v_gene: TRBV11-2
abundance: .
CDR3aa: CASSLVRGQNLYGYTF

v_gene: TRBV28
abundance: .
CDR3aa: CASRWAGVSNQPQHF

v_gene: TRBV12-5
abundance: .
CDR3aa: CASGHIRQCKVLQPQHF

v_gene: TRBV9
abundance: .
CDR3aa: CASSVGGVGDTQYF

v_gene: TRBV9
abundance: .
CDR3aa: CASSVRDRPSYNEQFF

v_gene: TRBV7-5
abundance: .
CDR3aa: CVRSLGTGRFSSYGYTF

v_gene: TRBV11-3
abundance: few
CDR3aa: CASSQGGNSDTEAFF

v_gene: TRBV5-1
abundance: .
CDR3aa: CASSLAAGGYEQYF

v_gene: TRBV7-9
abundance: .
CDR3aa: CASSPPGRAFYGYTF

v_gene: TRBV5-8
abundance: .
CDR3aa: CASSLAISRAGGNTIYF

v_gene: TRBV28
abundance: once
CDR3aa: CASSFVSGRPKQYF

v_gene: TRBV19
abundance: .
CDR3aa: CASKRQSTGTGELFF

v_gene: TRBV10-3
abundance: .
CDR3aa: CAITPRSGSHNEQFF

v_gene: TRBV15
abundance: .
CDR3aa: CATSRPPSGRALSTGELFF

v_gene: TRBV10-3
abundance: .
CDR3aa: CAIVDLRRSGRNTGELFF

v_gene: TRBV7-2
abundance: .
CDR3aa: CASSFWGHNTEAFF

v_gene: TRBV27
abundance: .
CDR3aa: CASSLGRASDTQYF

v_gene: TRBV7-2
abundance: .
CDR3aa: CASSLQGSIGELFF

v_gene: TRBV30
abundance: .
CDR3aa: CAWGQGANGYTF

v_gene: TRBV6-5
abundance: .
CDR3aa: CASTEGRGYTF

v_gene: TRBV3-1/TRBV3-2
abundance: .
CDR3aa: CASSQAPRQSYEQFF

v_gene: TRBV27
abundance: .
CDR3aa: CASSLLAGGPGDTQYF

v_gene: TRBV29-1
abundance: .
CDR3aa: CSEATGGTDTQYF

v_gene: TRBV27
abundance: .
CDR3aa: CASSRTAQETQYF

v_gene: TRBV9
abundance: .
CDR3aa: CASSVDTGYNEQFF

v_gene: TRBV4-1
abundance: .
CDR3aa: CASSQVSGARYTEAFF

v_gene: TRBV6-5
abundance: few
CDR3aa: CASSAGPYNSPLHF

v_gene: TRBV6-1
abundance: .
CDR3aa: CASSEVRERTQYF

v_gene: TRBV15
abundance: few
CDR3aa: CATSRQDRGLADTQYF

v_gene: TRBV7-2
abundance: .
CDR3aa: CASSLSPRETQYF

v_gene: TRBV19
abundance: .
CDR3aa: CASSIPNSPLHF

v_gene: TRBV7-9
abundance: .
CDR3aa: CASSPYSNSPLHF

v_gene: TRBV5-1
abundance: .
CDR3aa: CASSQGGHLKRNTEAFF